These 28 T cell receptor beta chains originate from one sample sequenced in a study of shared clonotypes between healthy human individuals. Sequencing used immunoSEQ multiplex PCR; TCRdb keeps in-frame clones, though not all of them. The sample carries 450,000 to 600,000 clones, roughly 78% recorded once. Sequencing was carried out using PBMCs. These TCRs come from a woman between 35 and 50 years old in good health. Some clones in this sample may be carry-over from other donors' samples.

This sequence joins TRBV6-6 and TRBJ1-5; D is unclear. CDR3 length: 13 amino acids. V dropped 0 bases and J dropped 5 bases, with 5 bases sitting between them. From germline, CDR1 is MNHNY and CDR2 SVGAGI (reference sequence). Written as DNA, the CDR3 is TGTGCCAGCAGTTACTCGTTAGATCAGCCCCAGCATTTT. Translation gives CASSYSLDQPQHF.

J is TRBJ2-1 and V is TRBV30; D call uncertain. V was cut by 0 bases and J by 5 bases, with 14 bases left in between. CDR3 length equals 15 residues. Germline values: CDR1 GTSNPN, CDR2 SVGIG (reference sequence). The CDR3: CAWSVGRNTNNEQFF. As DNA, the CDR3 is TGTGCCTGGAGTGTAGGGCGGAATACCAACAATGAGCAGTTCTTC.

The rearrangement uses TRBV28 and TRBJ2-1, with 9 bases that match TRBD2. The CDR3 is made up of 14 amino acids. The V segment lost 4 bases and the J segment 6 bases; nucleotides outside the gene matches: 4. Germline lookup yields CDR1 MDHEN and CDR2 SYDVKM. The CDR3 nucleotides are TGTGCCAGCAGTTATAGCGGGAGAAGCAATGAGCAGTTCTTC. Residues: CASSYSGRSNEQFF.

The rearrangement joins TRBV28 to TRBJ2-1; D call uncertain. This CDR3 has 12 amino acids. Trimming took 3 bases from V and 4 from J, leaving 4 bases between them. Per germline, CDR1 MDHEN and CDR2 SYDVKM. CDR3 sequence (DNA): TGTGCCAGCAGTTTTGAATACAATGAGCAGTTCTTC. Translating gives CASSFEYNEQFF.

This clone was found once. This rearrangement joins TRBV5-4 to TRBJ1-3, with D possibly TRBD1 on 6 matching bases. The CDR3 is made up of 16 amino acids. V was cut by 4 bases and J by 1 base, with 15 bases left in between. Per the germline V gene, CDR1 is SGHNT and CDR2 is YYREEE (reference sequence). The CDR3 coding sequence is TGTGCCAGCAGCCGCCCCACAGGGAGGTCTGGAAACACCATATATTTT. Residues: CASSRPTGRSGNTIYF.

The V gene is TRBV5-5, the J gene TRBJ2-2, with D uncertain. The germline V and J ends were trimmed by 0 bases and 5 bases, with 2 bases remaining between them. The germline V gene encodes CDR1 SGHKS and CDR2 YYEKEE (reference sequence). This CDR3 spans 12 amino acids. CDR3: CASSLDTGELFF. For the CDR3, the DNA is TGTGCCAGCAGCTTGGATACCGGGGAGCTGTTTTTT.

In this sample, this clone turned up once. The chain carries TRBV19 and TRBJ2-7; TRBD1 matches 10 bases. This CDR3 comprises 13 residues. The germline CDR1 and CDR2 sequences are LNHDA and SQIVND (reference sequence). V lost 5 bases and J lost 5; bases outside the gene matches: 3. The CDR3 DNA reads as TGTGCCAGTAGTGTCGGGACAGGGGACGAGCAGTACTTC. Its translation is CASSVGTGDEQYF.

As to this clone: Within the sample, other DNA sequences also encode this same CDR3. The rearrangement joins TRBV5-1 to TRBJ2-7, with 8 bases fitting TRBD1. Per germline, CDR1 SGHRS and CDR2 YFSETQ. Trimming at V came to 4 bases and at J to 0 bases, leaving 3 bases not matched to a gene. This CDR3 is 14 amino acids long. The CDR3 sequence is CASSPQGASYEQYF. Written as DNA, the CDR3 is TGCGCCAGCAGCCCTCAGGGGGCCTCCTACGAGCAGTACTTC.

The chain uses TRBV9 and TRBJ2-7; D ambiguous. Per the germline V gene, CDR1 is SGDLS and CDR2 is YYNGEE. The CDR3 contains 14 residues. V dropped 4 bases and J dropped 0 bases, with 11 bases sitting between them. CDR3 DNA sequence: TGTGCCAGCAGCCCAACCCCGGTCTCCTACGAGCAGTACTTC. Protein: CASSPTPVSYEQYF.

Only a few counts were recorded for this clone. The chain employs TRBV2 and TRBJ1-1; D unclear. This CDR3 is 13 amino acids long. Trimming shortened V by 6 bases and J by 0 bases, and 8 bases separated the two germline ends. Germline CDR1 is SNHLY and CDR2 is FYNNEI. CDR3: CASRPNLNTEAFF. For the CDR3, the DNA is TGTGCCAGCAGGCCCAACCTGAACACTGAAGCTTTCTTT. Combining the CDR3 with reference TRBV2 and TRBJ1-1 gives the whole variable domain EPEVTQTPSHQVTQMGQEVILRCVPISNHLYFYWYRQILGQKVEFLVSFYNNEISEKSEIFDDQFSVERPDGSNFTLKIRSTKLEDSAMYFCASRPNLNTEAFFGQGTRLTVV.

This clone was seen only a few times. CDR3 coding DNA: TGTGCCAGTAATCGGGCGGGACTGAATTCACCCCTCCACTTT. The encoded protein is CASNRAGLNSPLHF. This chain joins TRBV5-6 and TRBJ1-6; D may be TRBD1 (5 bases). The length of the CDR3 is 14 residues. The V and J ends lost 8 bases and 7 bases respectively, with 16 bases between them. Germline CDR1 is SGHDT and CDR2 is YYEEEE.

The chain uses TRBV5-8 and TRBJ2-2; 7 bases align to TRBD2. Germline CDR1 is SGHTS and CDR2 is YDEGEE. The V and J ends lost 4 bases and 1 base, in that order; junction bases with no gene match: 7. CDR3 length: 16 amino acids. Written as DNA, the CDR3 is TGTGCCAGCAGCCCGCTAGCGGCCTTGAACACCGGGGAGCTGTTTTTT. Translation gives CASSPLAALNTGELFF.

This clone occurred a few times. The chain uses TRBV27 and TRBJ2-1, with 7 bases aligning to TRBD2. Trimming cost V 4 bases and J 5 bases; bases outside gene matches: 5. The V gene's germline CDR1 is MNHEY and CDR2 SMNVEV (reference sequence). The CDR3 runs to 14 residues. The CDR3 nucleotides are TGTGCCAGCAGTTGGGCGGGAGCGGACAATGAGCAGTTCTTC. It encodes CASSWAGADNEQFF.

The chain has TRBV28 and TRBJ1-2; D is perhaps TRBD1 (5 bases). Germline V CDR1 and CDR2: MDHEN, SYDVKM. Trimming left V 4 bases short and J 6 bases short, with 9 bases between. The CDR3 extends over 12 amino acids. CDR3 nucleotides: TGTGCCAGCAGTTCCGGGGCGGATGGCTACACCTTC. It specifies CASSSGADGYTF.

The gene calls are TRBV7-2 and TRBJ2-1, with unresolved D. The germline V and J ends were trimmed by 0 bases and 4 bases, with 16 bases remaining between them. Germline V gene lookup returns CDR1 SGHTA and CDR2 FQGNSA. This CDR3 comprises 17 residues. CDR3 bases: TGTGCCAGCAGCTTAGCCCCAAGTCGGACCTTTTACAATGAGCAGTTCTTC. Amino acids: CASSLAPSRTFYNEQFF.

Here the CDR3 DNA reads TGTGCCAGCAGTAGGACTGGTAGAGGACAGCCCCAGCATTTT. This gives the protein CASSRTGRGQPQHF. The genes are TRBV2 and TRBJ1-5; D gene ambiguous. The CDR3 spans 14 residues. Trimming shortened V by 5 bases and J by 7 bases, and 15 bases separated the two germline ends. CDR1 is SNHLY, CDR2 FYNNEI, per germline.

This clone occurred a few times. CDR3 amino acids: CASSLPDRGGDTEAFF. DNA of the CDR3: TGTGCCAGCAGCTTGCCTGACAGGGGGGGGGACACTGAAGCTTTCTTT. The rearrangement uses TRBV5-4 and TRBJ1-1; 9 bases align to TRBD1. This CDR3 comprises 16 residues. J was trimmed by 3 bases and V by 1 base; bases with no gene match: 7. Germline CDR1 is SGHNT and CDR2 is YYREEE (reference sequence).

The chain has TRBV5-1 and TRBJ2-3, with D unresolved. The CDR3 is made up of 18 amino acids. CDR1 and CDR2 from the germline V gene are SGHRS and YFSETQ. V was pared by 0 bases and J by 0 bases, with 17 bases between. DNA of the CDR3: TGCGCCAGCAGCTTGGGTTGGGTCCTCCCAACTAGCACAGATACGCAGTATTTT. Protein sequence: CASSLGWVLPTSTDTQYF. Variable domain in full (rest from reference TRBV5-1 and TRBJ2-3): KAGVTQTPRYLIKTRGQQVTLSCSPISGHRSVSWYQQTPGQGLQFLFEYFSETQRNKGNFPGRFSGRQFSNSRSEMNVSTLELGDSALYLCASSLGWVLPTSTDTQYFGPGTRLTVL.

This chain's CDR3 is CASSVEGTGNGYTF. CDR3 DNA sequence: TGTGCCAGCAGCGTAGAAGGGACAGGGAATGGCTACACCTTC. The chain combines TRBV9 with TRBJ1-2; 9 bases are shared with TRBD1. This CDR3 is built from 14 residues. V lost 0 bases to trimming and J lost 6 bases; unmatched junction nucleotides: 3. Germline CDR1 and CDR2: SGDLS and YYNGEE.

A note on this clone: One junction end does not reproduce the germline sequence, and a read error may be involved. The chain employs TRBV11-3 and TRBJ2-2, with TRBD2 identical over 9 bases. In germline, CDR1 is SGHNT, CDR2 YENEEA. The CDR3 contains 13 residues. Here the CDR3 DNA reads TGTGCCAGCAGCTCCAAGAGGCGGGGGGGAGCTGTTTTT. This encodes CASSSKRRGGAVF.

This clone was found a few times. The chain couples TRBV6-5 to TRBJ2-3, with D perhaps TRBD2 (6 bases). The V end lost 0 bases, the J end lost 0 bases, and 10 bases lay between the germline ends. Germline assignment: CDR1 MNHEY and CDR2 SVGAGI. The CDR3 is 16 residues long. The CDR3: CASSYSFGSSTDTQYF. The DNA of the CDR3 is TGTGCCAGCAGTTACTCATTCGGGAGTAGCACAGATACGCAGTATTTT.

CDR3 residues: CASSSYLGQGGSPLHF. As DNA, the CDR3 is TGTGCCAGCAGCTCTTATTTGGGACAGGGAGGCTCACCCCTCCACTTT. The chain joins TRBV27 to TRBJ1-6; TRBD1 aligns across 9 bases. Germline V gene data show CDR1 as MNHEY and CDR2 as SMNVEV (reference sequence). CDR3 length: 16 residues. V trimming: 6 bases; J trimming: 10 bases; junction bases outside the gene matches: 13.

The chain employs TRBV4-3 and TRBJ2-7, with unresolved D. The CDR3 consists of 15 residues. Germline V gene data show CDR1 as LGHNA and CDR2 as YSLEER. Trimming removed 1 base from V and 3 bases from J, with 13 bases in between. The CDR3 is CASSQAAVGGYEQYF. CDR3 bases: TGCGCCAGCAGCCAAGCGGCCGTAGGCGGCTACGAGCAGTACTTC.

This chain links TRBV21-1 with TRBJ2-7; the table calls TRBD2, which could not be checked here. TRBV21-1 is deemed a pseudogene. The CDR3 totals 14 residues. CDR3 bases: TGTGCCAGCAGCCTTCTAGCGAAGCCTTACGAGCAGTACTTC. It is translated as CASSLLAKPYEQYF.

J is TRBJ2-4 and V is TRBV19; D ambiguous. V gave up 7 bases and J gave up 0 bases, with 10 bases separating them. Germline V gene sequence: CDR1 LNHDA, CDR2 SQIVND (reference sequence). The length of the CDR3 is 14 residues. The CDR3 region is CASTATGAKNIQYF. CDR3 DNA sequence: TGTGCCAGTACGGCCACTGGAGCCAAAAACATTCAGTACTTC.

The rearrangement joins TRBV10-3 to TRBJ2-3; 8 bases line up with TRBD1. This CDR3 contains 15 residues. Germline V gives CDR1 ENHRY, CDR2 SYGVKD. V was pared by 4 bases and J by 4 bases, with 7 bases of the junction left unmatched. This chain's CDR3 is CAISGGQGISDTQYF. In DNA form, the CDR3 reads TGTGCCATCAGTGGCGGACAGGGTATATCAGATACGCAGTATTTT.

The table lists this clone with many counts. The V call is TRBV15, the J call TRBJ1-3; D perhaps matches TRBD1 (5 bases). The germline CDR1 and CDR2 sequences are LNHNV and YYDKDF (reference sequence). Trimming left V 3 bases short and J 2 bases short, with 14 bases between. The CDR3 totals 16 residues. This chain's CDR3 is CATSRGDGGPGNTIYF. The CDR3 DNA follows: TGTGCCACCAGCAGGGGGGACGGAGGTCCTGGAAACACCATATATTTT.

The chain employs TRBV9 and TRBJ2-7, with a tentative D call TRBD1 (5 bases). CDR1 and CDR2 from the germline V gene are SGDLS and YYNGEE. The CDR3 contains 15 residues. V was pared by 1 base and J by 2 bases, with 13 bases between. CDR3 sequence reads: CASSVTGTFPYEQYF. Here the CDR3 DNA reads TGTGCCAGCAGCGTAACAGGTACCTTTCCCTACGAGCAGTACTTC.